Shown below are 6 T cell receptor beta chains from a single sample sequenced in a study of cytomegalovirus exposure and HLA in healthy donors. The primer mix had 60 Vbeta and 13 Jbeta primers. The protocol was immunoSEQ multiplex PCR, while the TCRdb copy is restricted to in-frame clones and leaves out a portion. The sample has approximately 100,000 clones, about three quarters seen once. The sample comprised PBMCs. The receptors stem from a female donor in good health and CMV-seropositive.

This sequence joins TRBV18 and TRBJ1-3, with D maybe TRBD1 (5 bases). This CDR3 has 17 residues. Trimming stripped 4 bases from V and 3 bases from J, with 19 bases between. From germline, CDR1 is KGHSH and CDR2 LQKENI. CDR3 loop: CASSLPPLSRDGNTIYF. The CDR3 bases are TGTGCCAGCTCACTCCCGCCCCTCTCCAGGGATGGAAACACCATATATTTT.

The gene calls are TRBV27 and TRBJ2-3, with 13 bases fitting TRBD2. The CDR3 sequence is 18 residues long. CDR1 and CDR2 from the germline V gene are MNHEY and SMNVEV (reference sequence). The V segment lost 5 bases and the J segment 4 bases; nucleotides outside the gene matches: 12. CDR3 loop: CASSPTSGRASGADTQYF. The CDR3 DNA follows: TGTGCCAGCAGTCCAACTAGCGGGAGGGCCAGTGGGGCAGATACGCAGTATTTT.

This chain joins TRBV5-8 and TRBJ1-5; 9 positions agree with TRBD1. The J segment lost 0 bases and the V segment lost 6 bases, leaving 10 bases of the junction unmatched. The CDR3 is 17 residues long. Germline V gene sequence: CDR1 SGHTS, CDR2 YDEGEE. CDR3 nucleotides: TGTGCCAGCATCCCGACAGGGGGGGCGTATAGCAATCAGCCCCAGCATTTT. Its translation is CASIPTGGAYSNQPQHF.

The chain links TRBV27 to TRBJ2-7, with 10 bases that match TRBD2. The CDR3 runs 15 residues. The J segment lost 6 bases and the V segment lost 6 bases, leaving 11 bases of the junction unmatched. The germline CDR1 and CDR2 sequences are MNHEY and SMNVEV (reference sequence). CDR3 bases: TGTGCCAGCAGGCGCGGGGCTAGCGGGGGCCTCGAGCAGTACTTC. Its protein product is CASRRGASGGLEQYF.

The chain recombines TRBV29-1 with TRBJ2-1; TRBD2 agrees at 12 bases. The CDR3 has 17 residues. Germline V gene lookup returns CDR1 SQVTM and CDR2 ANQGSEA. The J segment lost 7 bases and the V segment lost 1 base, leaving 11 bases of the junction unmatched. CDR3 sequence (DNA): TGCAGCGTTGAAGGGCCCTTGACTAGCGGGGGTAGGAATGAGCAGTTCTTC. Translation: CSVEGPLTSGGRNEQFF.

This chain connects TRBV2 to TRBJ2-2; the D gene is possibly TRBD2 (6 bases). Germline V gives CDR1 SNHLY, CDR2 FYNNEI. The CDR3 length is 17 residues. V was pared by 7 bases and J by 4 bases, with 22 bases between. CDR3 in amino acids: CASMTPRRGIATGELFF. Written as DNA, the CDR3 is TGTGCCAGCATGACCCCCCGGCGGGGAATCGCCACCGGGGAGCTGTTTTTT.